This T cell receptor beta chain stems from a study of T cell repertoires in cytomegalovirus infection. About the study: Selected CMV epitopes included recently identified HLA-C-restricted ones as well as well-studied HLA-B-restricted ones.

This clonotype came up a few times. Its antigen remains unidentified. Trimming removed 2 bases from V and 13 bases from J, with 15 bases in between. Germline V gene data show CDR1 as MNHEY and CDR2 as SMNVEV (reference sequence). The CDR3 is made up of 13 amino acids. TCRdb reanalysed the reads using MiXCR and keeps one entry per CDR3 protein. The table has some 940,000 distinct CDR3 sequences, 31% seen once. The TCR originated in a human donor in good health (CMV status not recorded). Some clones in this sample may be carry-over from other donors' samples. The rearrangement joins TRBV27 to TRBJ2-1, with D maybe TRBD1 (6 bases). Sample: cultured CD8+ T cells from PBMCs, taken from culture after CMV antigen stimulation. DNA of the CDR3: TGTGCCAGCAGTTTACCCGGGACAAGCAATCAGTTCTTC. It encodes CASSLPGTSNQFF.